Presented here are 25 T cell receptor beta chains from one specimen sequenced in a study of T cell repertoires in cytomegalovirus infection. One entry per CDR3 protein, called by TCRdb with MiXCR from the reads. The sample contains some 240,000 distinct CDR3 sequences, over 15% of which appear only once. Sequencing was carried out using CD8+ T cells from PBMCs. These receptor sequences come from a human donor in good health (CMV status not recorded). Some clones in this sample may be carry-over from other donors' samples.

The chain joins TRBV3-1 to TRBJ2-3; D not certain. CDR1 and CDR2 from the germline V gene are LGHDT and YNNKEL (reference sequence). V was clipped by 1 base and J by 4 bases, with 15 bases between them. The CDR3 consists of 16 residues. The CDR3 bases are TGTGCCAGCAGCCAAGTCCTAAAAGCTACCGCAGATACGCAGTATTTT. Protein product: CASSQVLKATADTQYF.

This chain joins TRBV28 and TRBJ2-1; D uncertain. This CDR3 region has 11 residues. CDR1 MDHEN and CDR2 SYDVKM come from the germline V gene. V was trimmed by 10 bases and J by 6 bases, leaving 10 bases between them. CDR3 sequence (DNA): TGTGCCACCCAGGCGCCCAATGAGCAGTTCTTC. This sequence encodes CATQAPNEQFF.

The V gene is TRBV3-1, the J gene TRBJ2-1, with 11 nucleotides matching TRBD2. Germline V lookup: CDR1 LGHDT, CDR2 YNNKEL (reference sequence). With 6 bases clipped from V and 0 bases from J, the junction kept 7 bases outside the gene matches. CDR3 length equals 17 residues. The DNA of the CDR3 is TGTGCCAGCAGTCCTAGCGGGGGGTCTAGCTCCTACAATGAGCAGTTCTTC. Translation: CASSPSGGSSSYNEQFF.

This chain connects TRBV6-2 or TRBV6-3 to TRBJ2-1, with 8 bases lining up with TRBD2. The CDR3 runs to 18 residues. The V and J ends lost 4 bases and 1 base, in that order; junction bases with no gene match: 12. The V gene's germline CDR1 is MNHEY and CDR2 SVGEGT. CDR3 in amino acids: CASSLLAVGGASYNEQFF. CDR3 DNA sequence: TGTGCCAGCAGTTTACTCGCGGTCGGGGGGGCTTCCTACAATGAGCAGTTCTTC.

The CDR3 here is CASSIGYNEQFF. Written as DNA, the CDR3 is TGTGCCAGTAGTATAGGCTACAATGAGCAGTTCTTC. The chain is built from TRBV19 and TRBJ2-1; D is undetermined. Germline CDR1 reads LNHDA; CDR2 reads SQIVND (reference sequence). With 1 base removed from V and 3 bases from J, the gap between germline ends came to 1 base. The CDR3 loop spans 12 amino acids. Using reference TRBV19 and TRBJ2-1 for the parts outside the CDR3, the full variable domain is DGGITQSPKYLFRKEGQNVTLSCEQNLNHDAMYWYRQDPGQGLRLIYYSQIVNDFQKGDIAEGYSVSREKKESFPLTVTSAQKNPTAFYLCASSIGYNEQFFGPGTRLTVL.

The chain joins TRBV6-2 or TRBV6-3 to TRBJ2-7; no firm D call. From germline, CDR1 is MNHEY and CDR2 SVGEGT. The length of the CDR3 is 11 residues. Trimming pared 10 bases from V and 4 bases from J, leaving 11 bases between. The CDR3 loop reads CATAVGYEQYF. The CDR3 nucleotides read TGTGCCACTGCCGTGGGGTACGAGCAGTACTTC.

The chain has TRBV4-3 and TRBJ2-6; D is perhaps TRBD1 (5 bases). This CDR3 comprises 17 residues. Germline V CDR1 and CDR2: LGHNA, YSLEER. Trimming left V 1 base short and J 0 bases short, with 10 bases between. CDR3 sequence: CASSQAGHYSGANVLTF. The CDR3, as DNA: TGCGCCAGCAGCCAAGCCGGACACTACTCTGGGGCCAACGTCCTGACTTTC.

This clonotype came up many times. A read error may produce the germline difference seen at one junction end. CDR3 protein: CASSLELLAKNIQHF. The CDR3 nucleotides are TGTGCCAGCAGCTTGGAGCTCTTAGCCAAAAACATTCAGCACTTC. The gene calls are TRBV7-2 and TRBJ2-4, with D unresolved. The CDR3 length is 15 residues. From germline, CDR1 is SGHTA and CDR2 FQGNSA.

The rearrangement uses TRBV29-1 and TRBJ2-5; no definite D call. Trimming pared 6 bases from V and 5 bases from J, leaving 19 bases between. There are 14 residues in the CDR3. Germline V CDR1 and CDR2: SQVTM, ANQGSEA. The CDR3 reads CSVLTPEDTETQYF. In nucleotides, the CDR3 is TGCAGCGTCCTGACCCCCGAGGATACGGAGACCCAGTACTTC.

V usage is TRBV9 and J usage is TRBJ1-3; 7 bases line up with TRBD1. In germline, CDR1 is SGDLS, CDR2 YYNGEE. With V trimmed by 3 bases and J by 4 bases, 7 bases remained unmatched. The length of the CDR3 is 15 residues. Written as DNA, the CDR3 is TGTGCCAGCAGCGGCCGACAGGGCTTCGGAAACACCATATATTTT. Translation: CASSGRQGFGNTIYF.

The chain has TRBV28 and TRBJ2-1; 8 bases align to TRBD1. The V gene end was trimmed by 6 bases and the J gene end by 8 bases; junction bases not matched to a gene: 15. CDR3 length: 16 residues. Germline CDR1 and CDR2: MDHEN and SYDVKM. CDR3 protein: CASSPGGRVVIDEQFF. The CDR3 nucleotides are TGTGCCAGCAGCCCAGGGGGCAGGGTTGTAATCGATGAGCAGTTCTTC.

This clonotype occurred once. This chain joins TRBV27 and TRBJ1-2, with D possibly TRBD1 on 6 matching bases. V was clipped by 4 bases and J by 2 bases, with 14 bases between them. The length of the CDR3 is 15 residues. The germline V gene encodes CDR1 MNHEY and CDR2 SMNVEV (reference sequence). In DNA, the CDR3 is TGTGCCAGCAGTTCCTATTTAGACAGGAACTATGGCTACACCTTC. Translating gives CASSSYLDRNYGYTF.

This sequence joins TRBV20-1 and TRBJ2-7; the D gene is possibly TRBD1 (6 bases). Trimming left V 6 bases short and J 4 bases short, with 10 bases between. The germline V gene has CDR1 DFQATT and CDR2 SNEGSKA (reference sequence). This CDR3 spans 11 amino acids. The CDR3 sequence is CSASDSYEQYF. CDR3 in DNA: TGCAGTGCGTCGGACAGTTACGAGCAGTACTTC.

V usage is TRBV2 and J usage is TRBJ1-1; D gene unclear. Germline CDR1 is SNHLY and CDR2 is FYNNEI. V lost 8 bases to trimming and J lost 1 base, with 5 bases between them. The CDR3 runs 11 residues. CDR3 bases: TGTGCCAGCCACAGGAACACTGAAGCTTTCTTT. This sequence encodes CASHRNTEAFF.

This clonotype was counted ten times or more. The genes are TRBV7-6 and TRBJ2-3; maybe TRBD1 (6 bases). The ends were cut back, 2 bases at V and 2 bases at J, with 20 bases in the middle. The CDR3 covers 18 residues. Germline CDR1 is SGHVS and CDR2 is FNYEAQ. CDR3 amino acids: CASSLRARGQPDTDTQYF. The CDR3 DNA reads TGTGCCAGCAGCTTACGGGCTCGAGGACAGCCCGACACAGATACGCAGTATTTT.

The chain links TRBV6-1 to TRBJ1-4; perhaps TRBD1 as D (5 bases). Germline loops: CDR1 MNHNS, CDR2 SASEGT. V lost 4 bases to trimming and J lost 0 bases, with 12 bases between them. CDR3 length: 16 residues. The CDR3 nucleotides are TGTGCCAGCAGTGGAACAGACAGAGCAACTAATGAAAAACTGTTTTTT. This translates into CASSGTDRATNEKLFF.

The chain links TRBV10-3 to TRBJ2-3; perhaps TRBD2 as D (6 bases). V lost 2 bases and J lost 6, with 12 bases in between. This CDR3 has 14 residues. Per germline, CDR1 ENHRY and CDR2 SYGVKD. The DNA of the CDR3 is TGTGCCATCAGTGAGGGGTTAGCGGTGGATACGCAGTATTTT. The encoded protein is CAISEGLAVDTQYF.

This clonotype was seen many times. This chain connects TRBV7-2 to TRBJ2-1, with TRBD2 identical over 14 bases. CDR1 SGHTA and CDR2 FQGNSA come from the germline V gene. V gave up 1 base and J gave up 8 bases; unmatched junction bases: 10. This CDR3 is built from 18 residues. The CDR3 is CASSLEGTSGGLRDEQFF. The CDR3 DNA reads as TGTGCCAGCAGCTTAGAGGGGACTAGCGGGGGCCTAAGGGATGAGCAGTTCTTC.

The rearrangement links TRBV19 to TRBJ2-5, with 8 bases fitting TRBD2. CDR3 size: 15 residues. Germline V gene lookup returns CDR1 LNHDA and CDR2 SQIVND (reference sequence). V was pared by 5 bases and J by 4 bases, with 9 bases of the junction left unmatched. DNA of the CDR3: TGTGCCAGTAGTCCCCCGGGACTAGGTACAGAGACCCAGTACTTC. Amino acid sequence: CASSPPGLGTETQYF.

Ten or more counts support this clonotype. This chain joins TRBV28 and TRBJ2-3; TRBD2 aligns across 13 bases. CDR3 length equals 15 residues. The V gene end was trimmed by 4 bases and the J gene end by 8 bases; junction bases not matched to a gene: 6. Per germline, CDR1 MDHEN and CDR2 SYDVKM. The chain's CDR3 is CASSSGTSGEGTQYF. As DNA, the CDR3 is TGTGCCAGCAGTTCCGGGACTAGCGGGGAAGGTACGCAGTATTTT.

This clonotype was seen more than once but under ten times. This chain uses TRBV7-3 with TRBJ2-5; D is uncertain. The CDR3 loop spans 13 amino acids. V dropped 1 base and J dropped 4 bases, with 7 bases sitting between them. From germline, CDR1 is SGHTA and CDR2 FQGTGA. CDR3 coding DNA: TGTGCCAGCAGCTTAAGCCAGCGAGAGACCCAGTACTTC. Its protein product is CASSLSQRETQYF.

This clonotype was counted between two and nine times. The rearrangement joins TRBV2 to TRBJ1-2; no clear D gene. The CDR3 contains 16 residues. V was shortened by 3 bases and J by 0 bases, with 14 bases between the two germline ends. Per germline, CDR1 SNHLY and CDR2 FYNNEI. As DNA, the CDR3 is TGTGCCAGCAGTGAGGACCCCGAGGCTCCTAACTATGGCTACACCTTC. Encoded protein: CASSEDPEAPNYGYTF. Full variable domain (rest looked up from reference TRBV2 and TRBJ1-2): EPEVTQTPSHQVTQMGQEVILRCVPISNHLYFYWYRQILGQKVEFLVSFYNNEISEKSEIFDDQFSVERPDGSNFTLKIRSTKLEDSAMYFCASSEDPEAPNYGYTFGSGTRLTVV.

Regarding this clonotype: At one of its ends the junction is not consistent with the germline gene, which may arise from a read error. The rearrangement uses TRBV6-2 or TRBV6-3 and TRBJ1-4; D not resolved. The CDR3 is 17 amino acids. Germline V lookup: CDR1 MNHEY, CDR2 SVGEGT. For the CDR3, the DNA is TGTGCCAGCACCCCCAAACCAAGAGGCCGAACTAATGAAAAACCGTTTTTT. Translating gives CASTPKPRGRTNEKPFF.

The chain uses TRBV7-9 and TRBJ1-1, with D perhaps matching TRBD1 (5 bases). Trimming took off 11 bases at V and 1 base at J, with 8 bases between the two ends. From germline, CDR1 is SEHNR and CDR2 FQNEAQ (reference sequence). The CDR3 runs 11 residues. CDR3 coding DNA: TGTGCCGGGACGGGGAACACTGAAGCTTTCTTT. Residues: CAGTGNTEAFF.

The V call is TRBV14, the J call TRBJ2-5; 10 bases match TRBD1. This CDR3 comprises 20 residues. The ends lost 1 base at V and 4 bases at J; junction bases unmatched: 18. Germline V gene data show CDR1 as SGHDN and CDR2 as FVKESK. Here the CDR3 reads CASSQAATRQGAFLAETQYF. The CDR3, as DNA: TGTGCCAGCAGCCAAGCCGCGACTCGACAGGGGGCTTTTTTAGCAGAGACCCAGTACTTC. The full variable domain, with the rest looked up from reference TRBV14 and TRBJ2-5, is EAGVTQFPSHSVIEKGQTVTLRCDPISGHDNLYWYRRVMGKEIKFLLHFVKESKQDESGMPNNRFLAERTGGTYSTLKVQPAELEDSGVYFCASSQAATRQGAFLAETQYFGPGTRLLVL.